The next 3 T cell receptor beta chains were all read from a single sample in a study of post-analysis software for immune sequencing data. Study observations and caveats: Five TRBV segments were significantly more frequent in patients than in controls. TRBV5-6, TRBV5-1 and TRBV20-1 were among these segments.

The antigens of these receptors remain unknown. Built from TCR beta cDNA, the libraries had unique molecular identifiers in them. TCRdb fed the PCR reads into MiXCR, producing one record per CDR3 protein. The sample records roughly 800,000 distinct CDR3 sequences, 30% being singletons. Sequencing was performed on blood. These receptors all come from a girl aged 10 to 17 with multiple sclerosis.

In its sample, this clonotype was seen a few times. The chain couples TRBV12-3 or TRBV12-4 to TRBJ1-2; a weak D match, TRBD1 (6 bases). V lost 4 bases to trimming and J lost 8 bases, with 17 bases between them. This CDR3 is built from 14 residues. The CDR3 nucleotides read TGTGCCAGCAGTTCTCGGACGCGGGGGCGAGGCTACACCTTC. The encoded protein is CASSSRTRGRGYTF.

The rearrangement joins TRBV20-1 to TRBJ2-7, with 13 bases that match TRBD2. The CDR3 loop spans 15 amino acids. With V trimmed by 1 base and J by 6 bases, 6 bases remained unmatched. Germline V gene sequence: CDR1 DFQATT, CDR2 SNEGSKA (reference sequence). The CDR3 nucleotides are TGCAGTGCTAGAGGAGGGACTAGCGGGGCACGCGAGCAGTACTTC. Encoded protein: CSARGGTSGAREQYF.

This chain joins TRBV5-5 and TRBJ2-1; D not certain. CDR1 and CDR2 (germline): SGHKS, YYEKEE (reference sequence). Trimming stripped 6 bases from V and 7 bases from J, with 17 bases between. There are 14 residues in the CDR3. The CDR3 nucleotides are TGTGCCAGCAACCCCGGGTCATCCCGGAATGAGCAGTTCTTC. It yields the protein CASNPGSSRNEQFF. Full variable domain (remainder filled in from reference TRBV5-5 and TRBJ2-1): DAGVTQSPTHLIKTRGQQVTLRCSPISGHKSVSWYQQVLGQGPQFIFQYYEKEERGRGNFPDRFSARQFPNYSSELNVNALLLGDSALYLCASNPGSSRNEQFFGPGTRLTVL.